The TCR beta chain described here comes from a study of cytomegalovirus exposure and HLA in healthy donors. In the study overall: Some 200 million T cells yielded around 100 million unique TCR beta sequences, as an earlier analysis found.

The PCR employed 60 Vbeta primers together with 13 Jbeta primers. Assay: immunoSEQ multiplex PCR; the TCRdb copy retains only in-frame clones and omits some. The repertoire consists of under 150,000 clones, with 81% occurring once and the leading ten covering 5.5% to 7%. A remark on this clone: The antigen is not known.

Germline values: CDR1 SGHRS, CDR2 YFSETQ. Unmatched junction bases numbered 5, after V lost 0 bases and J lost 2 bases. CDR3 length equals 16 residues. Study observations and caveats: A later analysis associated under 20,000 TCR beta sequences with HLA alleles at a 0.05 false discovery rate.

The rearrangement links TRBV5-1 to TRBJ2-5, with 9 bases that match TRBD1. The sequence was collected from a woman aged 40 to 49 in good health and CMV-seropositive. The sample comprised PBMCs. CDR3 DNA: TGCGCCAGCAGCTTGGGCCCGGGACAGGGTCAAGAGACCCAGTACTTC. Protein: CASSLGPGQGQETQYF.